The 12 T cell receptor beta chains below all came from one sample that was sequenced in a study of CXCR3-negative and CXCR3-positive naive CD8 T cells. The TRB cDNA libraries were prepared by 5' RACE with UMI labels. TCRdb re-called the 5' RACE reads and shows each CDR3 protein once, DNA omitted. This repertoire includes about 98,000 distinct CDR3 sequences. Their antigens remain unidentified. Study-wide points: Compared with CXCR3-negative naive cells, CXCR3-positive naive cells showed more hydrophobic TRB CDR3s.

The specimen was naive CXCR3+ CD8+ T cells from blood. This sample's subset: CD45RO-CCR7+CD27+CD95- naive CD8+ T cells expressing CXCR3 (TNR3+). These receptors were collected from a human donor in good health. Some clones in this sample may be carry-over from other donors' samples.

The chain has TRBV19 and TRBJ2-7; TCRdb selects TRBD1, and the lack of DNA leaves this call unchecked. Germline loops: CDR1 LNHDA, CDR2 SQIVND (reference sequence). This CDR3 spans 15 amino acids. The CDR3 sequence: CASAFGAGTSYEQYF.

This chain links TRBV9 with TRBJ2-7; lacking DNA, the TRBD1 call made by TCRdb goes unchecked. CDR1 and CDR2 from the germline V gene are SGDLS and YYNGEE. This CDR3 has 14 amino acids. The CDR3: CASSVGGQGYEQYF.

J is TRBJ2-1 and V is TRBV11-2; without DNA, the TCRdb call of TRBD2 cannot be checked. CDR3 length: 16 amino acids. Germline V lookup: CDR1 SGHAT, CDR2 FQNNGV. The CDR3 sequence: CASSLELAGHYNEQFF.

The genes are TRBV5-6 and TRBJ2-1. The length of the CDR3 is 13 residues. In germline, CDR1 is SGHDT, CDR2 YYEEEE. CDR3 amino acids: CASSLYTYNEQFF.

The V and J genes are TRBV6-5 and TRBJ2-7. This CDR3 region has 12 residues. Germline V gene data show CDR1 as MNHEY and CDR2 as SVGAGI. CDR3 sequence reads: CASSYVGNEQYF.

This chain links TRBV20-1 with TRBJ2-1. From germline, CDR1 is DFQATT and CDR2 SNEGSKA (reference sequence). This CDR3 is 12 amino acids long. This chain's CDR3 is CSAREWGNEQFF.

This rearrangement joins TRBV5-6 to TRBJ2-7; TCRdb picks TRBD1, but there is no DNA to check that call. The CDR3 consists of 16 residues. Per germline, CDR1 SGHDT and CDR2 YYEEEE. The CDR3: CASSLVGGGLSYEQYF.

The genes are TRBV7-6 and TRBJ1-1; TCRdb designates TRBD1, a call that cannot be tested without DNA. From germline, CDR1 is SGHVS and CDR2 FNYEAQ. The CDR3 spans 17 residues. CDR3 in amino acids: CASSLEPGQDMNTEAFF.

The J gene is TRBJ2-1, the V gene TRBV12-3 or TRBV12-4; TCRdb's D call, TRBD2, is unchecked because there is no DNA. The CDR3 has 13 residues. The CDR3 protein is CASREGLANEQFF.

The chain has TRBV11-2 and TRBJ2-2. Germline values: CDR1 SGHAT, CDR2 FQNNGV. This CDR3 has 16 residues. The CDR3 protein is CASSFGLAGGTGELFF.

This chain joins TRBV7-8 and TRBJ1-5; the D call from TCRdb, TRBD1, cannot be confirmed without DNA. The CDR3 extends over 18 amino acids. In germline, CDR1 is SGHVS, CDR2 FQNEAQ. CDR3 in amino acids: CASSPPGTVVYSNQPQHF. Together with reference TRBV7-8 and TRBJ1-5, the CDR3 gives the full variable domain: GAGVSQSPRYKVAKRGQDVALRCDPISGHVSLFWYQQALGQGPEFLTYFQNEAQLDKSGLPSDRFFAERPEGSVSTLKIQRTQQEDSAVYLCASSPPGTVVYSNQPQHFGDGTRLSIL.

This chain joins TRBV20-1 and TRBJ1-1. Germline-derived CDR1 and CDR2 are DFQATT and SNEGSKA (reference sequence). The CDR3 covers 13 residues. The CDR3: CSARGSSETEAFF.